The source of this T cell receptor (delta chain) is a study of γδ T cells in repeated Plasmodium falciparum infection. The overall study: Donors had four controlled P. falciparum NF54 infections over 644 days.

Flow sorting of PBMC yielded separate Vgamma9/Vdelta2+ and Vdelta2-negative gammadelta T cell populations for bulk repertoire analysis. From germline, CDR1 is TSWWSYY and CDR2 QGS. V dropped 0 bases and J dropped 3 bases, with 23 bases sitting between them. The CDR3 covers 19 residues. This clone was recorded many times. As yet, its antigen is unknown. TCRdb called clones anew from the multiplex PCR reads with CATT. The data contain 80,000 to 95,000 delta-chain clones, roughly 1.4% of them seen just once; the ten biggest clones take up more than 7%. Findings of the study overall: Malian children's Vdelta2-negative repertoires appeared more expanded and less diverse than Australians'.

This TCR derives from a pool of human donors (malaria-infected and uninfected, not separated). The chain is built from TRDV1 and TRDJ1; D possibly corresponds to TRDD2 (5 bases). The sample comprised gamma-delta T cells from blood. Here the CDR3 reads CALGELPSFVRTSPDKLIF. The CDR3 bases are TGTGCTCTTGGGGAACTCCCCTCCTTCGTCCGCACCTCACCCGATAAACTCATCTTT.